This T cell receptor beta chain was retrieved from a study of lymphopenia after photon versus proton radiotherapy. Remarks on this clone: Its matching antigen is unknown.

This CDR3 contains 17 residues. Sequenced by immunoSEQ multiplex PCR; TCRdb stores in-frame clones only, minus some. The sample shows 50,000 or so clones, roughly 90% of them seen only once. Whole-study findings and limits: Oligoclonal CD8+ Temra expansion after nadir drove photon patients' diversity drop. Survival link was tested only in deceased patients; proton benefit remains a possibility. A bigger post-nadir fall in TCR diversity correlated inversely with survival time in deceased patients. Relative stability marked proton patients; photon patients lost diversity and naive cells.

The input for sequencing was peripheral blood, taken from a patient treated with photon-based radiotherapy. The chain carries TRBV21-1 and TRBJ1-2; TRBD1, the table's D call, lacks a check against the DNA. TRBV21-1 is listed as a pseudogene. The sequence came from a woman between 35 and 50 years old with cholangiocarcinoma. The DNA for the CDR3 is TGTGCCAGCAGCAAACCTGGACAGTGGCTGAGTAACTATGGCTACACCTTC. Protein: CASSKPGQWLSNYGYTF.